The 28 T cell receptor beta chains reported below all come from one sample, sequenced in a study of blood T cell repertoires in COVID-19 (TCRdb year 2020). The library was built by means of the immunoSEQ multiplex PCR assay. Here the immuneACCESS table is served through TCRdb, limited to in-frame sequences with V and J called. Missing clones are a known gap in these copies; in checked studies unresolved V genes cover under half, and the rest lacks a known reason. Here the sample has roughly 250,000 clones; about 87% occur a single time. The ten biggest clones cover 3% of the sample. Sample: PBMCs or T cells enriched from blood (not recorded which). Receptors were obtained from a woman in her fifties or sixties who had recovered from COVID-19.

The V and J genes are TRBV4-3 and TRBJ1-1; 7 bases match TRBD1. CDR1 is LGHNA and CDR2 is YSLEER in the germline V gene. The V and J ends lost 4 bases and 4 bases, in that order; junction bases with no gene match: 3. The length of the CDR3 is 13 residues. CDR3 protein: CASSPRQGTEAFF. The CDR3 DNA reads as TGCGCCAGCAGCCCCCGACAGGGCACTGAAGCTTTCTTT.

V usage is TRBV24-1 and J usage is TRBJ2-3, with no clear D. V gave up 2 bases and J gave up 3 bases, with 2 bases separating them. Germline lookup yields CDR1 KGHDR and CDR2 SFDVKD. This CDR3 contains 12 residues. The CDR3 DNA is TGTGCCACCAGTGATTCGACAGATACGCAGTATTTT. Its translation is CATSDSTDTQYF.

This chain links TRBV25-1 with TRBJ2-3; 7 bases line up with TRBD2. This CDR3 contains 15 residues. Germline loops: CDR1 MGHDK, CDR2 SYGVNS. The trim removed 2 bases at V and 1 base at J, leaving 3 bases unmatched. The CDR3: CASSELAGGTDTQYF. CDR3 sequence (DNA): TGTGCCAGCAGTGAACTTGCGGGAGGCACAGATACGCAGTATTTT.

V and J are TRBV27 and TRBJ1-1; TRBD1 agrees at 11 bases. Germline-derived CDR1 and CDR2 are MNHEY and SMNVEV (reference sequence). V gave up 5 bases and J gave up 5 bases; unmatched junction bases: 10. CDR3 length: 16 residues. CDR3 nucleotide sequence: TGTGCCAGCAGTCCAAACCTCGGGACAGGGGGGACTGAAGCTTTCTTT. Translating gives CASSPNLGTGGTEAFF.

This clone was picked up one time. The rearrangement joins TRBV6-5 to TRBJ1-4; tentatively, D is TRBD1 (6 bases). The CDR3 contains 15 residues. Between the trimmed V and J ends, which lost 0 bases and 5 bases, there was a span of 10 bases. Germline V gene sequence: CDR1 MNHEY, CDR2 SVGAGI. This CDR3 reads CASSYSDRKNEKLFF. CDR3 DNA sequence: TGTGCCAGCAGTTACTCGGACAGAAAAAATGAAAAACTGTTTTTT.

This clone was seen a handful of times. V and J are TRBV28 and TRBJ2-7; tentative D call: TRBD1 (6 bases). Deletions cut 8 bases from V and 0 bases from J, with 11 bases between. Per the germline V gene, CDR1 is MDHEN and CDR2 is SYDVKM. The CDR3 is made up of 13 amino acids. Here the CDR3 DNA reads TGTGCCAGCCGAATACAGGGCTCCTACGAGCAGTACTTC. The encoded protein is CASRIQGSYEQYF.

This clone was observed once. This chain uses TRBV28 with TRBJ1-4; TRBD1 matches at 8 bases. CDR1 MDHEN and CDR2 SYDVKM come from the germline V gene. With 2 bases clipped from V and 8 bases from J, the junction kept 4 bases outside the gene matches. There are 14 residues in the CDR3. The CDR3 nucleotides read TGTGCCAGCAGTTTACGGGCAGGGGGCGAAAAACTGTTTTTT. This encodes CASSLRAGGEKLFF.

The chain uses TRBV27 and TRBJ1-5, with D unclear. The CDR3 extends over 17 amino acids. V was shortened by 3 bases and J by 8 bases, with 23 bases between the two germline ends. Germline CDR1 MNHEY, CDR2 SMNVEV (reference sequence). CDR3 coding DNA: TGTGCCAGCAGTTTGCTCGGGAAAGGGAGAATGAGCAAGCCCCAGCATTTT. The encoded protein is CASSLLGKGRMSKPQHF.

This chain uses TRBV30 with TRBJ2-1; the match to TRBD2 covers 11 bases. Trimming cost V 0 bases and J 6 bases; bases outside gene matches: 4. Germline CDR1 GTSNPN, CDR2 SVGIG (reference sequence). The CDR3 is 15 residues long. The CDR3 DNA is TGTGCCTGGAGTGTTAGCGGGAGGGTGGGCAATGAGCAGTTCTTC. Amino acid sequence: CAWSVSGRVGNEQFF.

V gene TRBV7-2 combines with J gene TRBJ2-1, with 10 nucleotides matching TRBD2. Looked up from germline, CDR1 is SGHTA and CDR2 is FQGNSA. V gave up 7 bases and J gave up 5 bases; unmatched junction bases: 5. The CDR3 loop spans 14 amino acids. The CDR3 DNA sequence: TGTGCCAGCAAAAAGCGGGAGGGGAACAATGAGCAGTTCTTC. It specifies CASKKREGNNEQFF.

This clone turned up a few times. This rearrangement joins TRBV27 to TRBJ2-3, with D perhaps TRBD2 (5 bases). Looked up from germline, CDR1 is MNHEY and CDR2 is SMNVEV (reference sequence). V dropped 3 bases and J dropped 2 bases, with 15 bases sitting between them. The CDR3 is 16 amino acids. The CDR3 DNA follows: TGTGCCAGCAGTTTTTTAGCGCCGAGGGTCACAGATACGCAGTATTTT. This encodes CASSFLAPRVTDTQYF.

The rearrangement joins TRBV28 to TRBJ1-4, with D maybe TRBD1 (6 bases). Between the trimmed V and J ends, which lost 5 bases and 0 bases, there was a span of 10 bases. CDR1 MDHEN and CDR2 SYDVKM come from the germline V gene. This CDR3 region has 15 residues. CDR3: CASSPGTTTNEKLFF. The CDR3 DNA reads as TGTGCCAGCAGTCCGGGGACAACAACTAATGAAAAACTGTTTTTT.

This chain connects TRBV11-2 to TRBJ2-3, with D possibly TRBD2 on 6 matching bases. Looked up from germline, CDR1 is SGHAT and CDR2 is FQNNGV. CDR3 length: 13 residues. Trimming cost V 7 bases and J 3 bases, with 11 bases left between them. The CDR3 nucleotides read TGTGCCAGCACCGAGCGGGTGACAGATACGCAGTATTTT. Its protein product is CASTERVTDTQYF.

This chain's CDR3 is CASHWGGSSEPQHF. The CDR3 DNA reads TGTGCCAGCCACTGGGGGGGATCCAGTGAGCCCCAGCATTTT. The chain has TRBV28 and TRBJ1-5; perhaps TRBD1 as D (5 bases). The CDR3 has 14 residues. The V end was cut by 8 bases, the J end by 8 bases, with 19 bases between. Germline assignment: CDR1 MDHEN and CDR2 SYDVKM.

J is TRBJ1-3 and V is TRBV12-1; the D call in the table, TRBD1, was not verified against the DNA. TRBV12-1 is tagged as a pseudogene. The CDR3 contains 16 residues. CDR3 DNA: TGTGCCAGCAGCTTTACCGGGACAGGGGGCGGAAACACCATATATTTT. This codes for CASSFTGTGGGNTIYF.

This chain connects TRBV6-2 or TRBV6-3 to TRBJ2-5; 14 bases map to TRBD2. V was pared by 4 bases and J by 4 bases, with 11 bases of the junction left unmatched. CDR1 MNHEY and CDR2 SVGEGT come from the germline V gene. The CDR3 runs 18 residues. CDR3 DNA: TGTGCCAGCAGTTTGTATCGTGGGACTAGCGGGAGCTCAGAGACCCAGTACTTC. The encoded protein is CASSLYRGTSGSSETQYF.

V and J are TRBV28 and TRBJ2-1, with 10 positions matching TRBD2. Germline V CDR1 and CDR2: MDHEN, SYDVKM. V gave up 4 bases and J gave up 6 bases; unmatched junction bases: 6. The CDR3 length is 15 residues. In DNA form, the CDR3 reads TGTGCCAGCAGTTCAAGCGGGAGGGCCTTCAATGAGCAGTTCTTC. Encoded protein: CASSSSGRAFNEQFF. The whole variable domain, remainder taken from reference TRBV28 and TRBJ2-1, is DVKVTQSSRYLVKRTGEKVFLECVQDMDHENMFWYRQDPGLGLRLIYFSYDVKMKEKGDIPEGYSVSREKKERFSLILESASTNQTSMYLCASSSSGRAFNEQFFGPGTRLTVL.

J is TRBJ2-7 and V is TRBV28; 9 bases match TRBD1. The CDR3 loop spans 15 amino acids. CDR1 is MDHEN, CDR2 SYDVKM, per germline. Trimming took 9 bases from V and 2 from J; bases not matched to a gene: 11. The CDR3: CASRRLGTGPYEQYF. The DNA for the CDR3 is TGTGCCAGTAGAAGGCTGGGGACAGGGCCCTACGAGCAGTACTTC.

The V gene is TRBV19, the J gene TRBJ1-1; D may be TRBD1 (5 bases). The V end lost 5 bases, the J end lost 1 base, and 14 bases lay between the germline ends. CDR1 and CDR2 from the germline V gene are LNHDA and SQIVND (reference sequence). The CDR3 totals 15 residues. The CDR3 loop is CASSPSGFTNTEAFF. In DNA, the CDR3 is TGTGCCAGTAGTCCCTCAGGGTTTACGAACACTGAAGCTTTCTTT. The whole variable domain, filled in from reference TRBV19 and TRBJ1-1, reads DGGITQSPKYLFRKEGQNVTLSCEQNLNHDAMYWYRQDPGQGLRLIYYSQIVNDFQKGDIAEGYSVSREKKESFPLTVTSAQKNPTAFYLCASSPSGFTNTEAFFGQGTRLTVV.

The rearrangement joins TRBV28 to TRBJ1-4; D is unresolved. This CDR3 region has 15 residues. The germline CDR1 and CDR2 sequences are MDHEN and SYDVKM. Trimming cost V 3 bases and J 7 bases, with 15 bases left between them. CDR3 loop: CASSFLGSSGEKLFF. The CDR3 nucleotides are TGTGCCAGCAGTTTCCTCGGGTCAAGCGGTGAAAAACTGTTTTTT. Filled out from reference TRBV28 and TRBJ1-4, the complete variable domain reads DVKVTQSSRYLVKRTGEKVFLECVQDMDHENMFWYRQDPGLGLRLIYFSYDVKMKEKGDIPEGYSVSREKKERFSLILESASTNQTSMYLCASSFLGSSGEKLFFGSGTQLSVL.

V usage is TRBV5-1 and J usage is TRBJ2-2; 12 bases are shared with TRBD2. Germline values: CDR1 SGHRS, CDR2 YFSETQ. V lost 4 bases and J lost 3; bases outside the gene matches: 4. CDR3 length: 16 amino acids. The CDR3 DNA sequence: TGCGCCAGCAGCCCAAGACTAGCGGGAGACACCGGGGAGCTGTTTTTT. Residues: CASSPRLAGDTGELFF. The full variable domain, with the rest looked up from reference TRBV5-1 and TRBJ2-2, is KAGVTQTPRYLIKTRGQQVTLSCSPISGHRSVSWYQQTPGQGLQFLFEYFSETQRNKGNFPGRFSGRQFSNSRSEMNVSTLELGDSALYLCASSPRLAGDTGELFFGEGSRLTVL.

The CDR3 coding sequence is TGTGCCAGCAGTTTTGGACTAGCGGGAGGGCCGAAGTACTTC. This gives the protein CASSFGLAGGPKYF. The chain recombines TRBV28 with TRBJ2-5, with TRBD2 matching over 15 bases. J was trimmed by 12 bases and V by 3 bases; bases with no gene match: 5. The CDR3 totals 14 residues. CDR1 and CDR2 (germline): MDHEN, SYDVKM.

The chain employs TRBV13 and TRBJ2-1, with D maybe TRBD1 (6 bases). The CDR3 loop spans 15 amino acids. V was pared by 3 bases and J by 0 bases, with 9 bases between. In germline, CDR1 is PRHDT, CDR2 FYEKMQ (reference sequence). CDR3 DNA: TGTGCCAGCAGCTTGGTACAGGGCTCCTACAATGAGCAGTTCTTC. It encodes CASSLVQGSYNEQFF.

The chain joins TRBV28 to TRBJ1-4, with TRBD1 identical over 7 bases. The CDR3 totals 16 residues. V was clipped by 3 bases and J by 3 bases; unmatched bases: 7. The germline V gene encodes CDR1 MDHEN and CDR2 SYDVKM. In DNA form, the CDR3 reads TGTGCCAGCAGTTTGAAGGGGGCTCGAGCTAATGAAAAACTGTTTTTT. Protein sequence: CASSLKGARANEKLFF.

CDR3 nucleotides: TGTGCCAGCAGGCACAGGGGCGTGTATGGCTACACCTTC. Its protein is CASRHRGVYGYTF. The chain recombines TRBV6-5 with TRBJ1-2; 7 positions agree with TRBD1. Germline lookup yields CDR1 MNHEY and CDR2 SVGAGI. Germline trimming cut 6 bases from V and 5 bases from J; bases unmatched to any gene: 6. The CDR3 is 13 residues long.

The chain joins TRBV4-3 to TRBJ2-7; 7 bases are shared with TRBD2. V was clipped by 0 bases and J by 2 bases; unmatched bases: 7. The CDR3 sequence is 16 residues long. Per germline, CDR1 LGHNA and CDR2 YSLEER. The CDR3 DNA follows: TGCGCCAGCAGCCAAGAGGGAGGGACTCATCCCTACGAGCAGTACTTC. It is translated as CASSQEGGTHPYEQYF.

V is TRBV6-1 and J is TRBJ1-2; 11 nucleotides line up with TRBD1. The germline gives CDR1 MNHNS, CDR2 SASEGT. The CDR3 consists of 17 residues. The V and J ends lost 0 bases and 7 bases, in that order; junction bases with no gene match: 10. The CDR3 region is CASSEALLRTGGGGYTF. The CDR3 DNA reads TGTGCCAGCAGTGAAGCGTTGTTAAGGACAGGGGGCGGTGGCTACACCTTC.

This chain links TRBV19 with TRBJ2-7, with a tentative D call TRBD2 (6 bases). CDR1 is LNHDA, CDR2 SQIVND, per germline (reference sequence). The CDR3 totals 15 residues. The germline V and J ends were trimmed by 6 bases and 0 bases, with 15 bases remaining between them. CDR3 loop: CASSRPGTASYEQYF. In DNA, the CDR3 is TGTGCCAGTAGCAGACCCGGGACTGCCTCCTACGAGCAGTACTTC.